This T cell receptor (beta chain) came from a study of OX40 agonist ivuxolimab in advanced cancers. Overall study findings and caveats: At 0.1 to 3.0 mg/kg and by week 6, clonal expansion occurred in CD4+ and CD8+ blood T cells. CD8+ T cells showed, on average, more clonal expansion than CD4+ cells.

Trimming stripped 7 bases from V and 3 bases from J, with 17 bases between. CDR1 and CDR2 (germline): SNHLY, FYNNEI. The CDR3 is 15 amino acids. A remark on this clone: Its antigen is undetermined.

Clones were read by immunoSEQ multiplex PCR, and TCRdb kept only the in-frame ones, dropping some. The table records more than 25,000 clones, around 83% of them present only once. The chain has TRBV2 and TRBJ2-3; D may be TRBD2 (6 bases). The sequence derives from an adult with an advanced solid tumor such as melanoma, head and neck, liver or kidney cancer. The material sequenced was CD4+ or CD8+ T cells sorted from blood, taken in a trial of the OX40 agonist ivuxolimab. The CDR3 loop is CASIGRRRSTDTQYF. As DNA, the CDR3 is TGTGCCAGCATAGGGAGGCGGCGGTCGACAGATACGCAGTATTTT.